Described below is a single T cell receptor beta chain sequence and its context. Its antigen is not identified. Sequencing used immunoSEQ multiplex PCR; TCRdb keeps in-frame clones, though not all of them. This sample has 15,000 or so clones; approximately 83% occur once, and the top ten carry around 7.7%. Germline lookup yields CDR1 MNHEY and CDR2 SVGAGI. V was shortened by 6 bases and J by 2 bases, with 10 bases between the two germline ends. This CDR3 spans 13 amino acids. This sample stems from a study of brain metastases from non-small cell lung cancer. General study findings and limits: T-cell clones appeared expanded in about 64% of brain metastases relative to matched primary tumors. Brain metastases had lower T-cell infiltration than primary tumors. TCR repertoires overlapped largely between brain metastases and matched primaries.

The clonotype comes from a donor over 35 with non-small cell lung cancer. The V call is TRBV6-5, the J call TRBJ1-2; tentatively, D is TRBD1 (6 bases). The sample comprised primary lung tumor tissue. The CDR3 reads CASSIDRNYGYTF. CDR3 DNA sequence: TGTGCCAGCAGCATAGACAGGAACTATGGCTACACCTTC.